Detailed here is one T cell receptor (beta chain). The target antigen is unknown. The data are from a study of Ad26.COV2.S vaccination and SARS-CoV-2 variants. Study background: Ad26.COV2.S arm of COV1001 included the donor.

Study conclusions and caveats: Vaccine and placebo groups showed comparable non-spike TCR breadth.

V lost 4 bases and J lost 2; bases outside the gene matches: 4. The CDR3 contains 15 residues. CDR1 and CDR2 from the germline V gene are MNHEY and SVGAGI. Treatment given: roughly 20 received Ad26.COV2.S at low or high dose, single or two shots; about 5 received placebo; per-sample allocation not given. The samples date from day 63 after the first vaccine or placebo injection. Vaccine was an Ad26 vector expressing Wuhan-strain SARS-CoV-2 spike. Some clones are missing from TCRdb's copy, which holds only in-frame ones; the method was immunoSEQ multiplex PCR. Here the sample spans around 340,000 clones, approximately 86% being singletons.

The receptor was isolated from a person between 18 and 59 years old who received the Ad26.COV2.S COVID-19 vaccine or a placebo. Sequences were derived from peripheral blood, sampled in a trial of Ad26.COV2.S vaccine versus placebo. The chain employs TRBV6-5 and TRBJ2-2; 7 positions agree with TRBD2. This CDR3 is CASSSLAVNTGELFF. The CDR3, as DNA: TGTGCCAGCAGTTCCCTAGCGGTTAACACCGGGGAGCTGTTTTTT.